Below are 27 T cell receptor beta chains sequenced from a single sample in a study of T cell repertoires in cytomegalovirus infection. Using its own MiXCR run on the reads, TCRdb lists one record per CDR3 protein. The table has approximately 600,000 distinct CDR3 sequences, about 39% seen once. Their target antigens are unknown. The material was cultured PBMCs, obtained from culture after CMV antigen stimulation. Receptors originate from a human donor in good health (CMV status not recorded). Some clones in this sample may be carry-over from other donors' samples.

This clonotype has more than one count but fewer than ten. The chain is built from TRBV27 and TRBJ1-2; the match to TRBD1 covers 9 bases. V was clipped by 3 bases and J by 4 bases; unmatched bases: 12. Germline V gene data show CDR1 as MNHEY and CDR2 as SMNVEV (reference sequence). The CDR3 spans 17 residues. DNA for the CDR3: TGTGCCAGCAGTTTCGCCGGCGACAGGGGGGGAGGCTATGGCTACACCTTC. This gives the protein CASSFAGDRGGGYGYTF.

For the CDR3, the DNA is TGCGCCAGCAGCCAAACCGGGACGGATGAAAAACTGTTTTTT. Amino acids: CASSQTGTDEKLFF. The chain joins TRBV4-1 to TRBJ1-4, with D tentatively TRBD1 (5 bases). The CDR3 sequence is 14 residues long. Germline-derived CDR1 and CDR2 are MGHRA and YSYEKL. V was trimmed by 2 bases and J by 6 bases, leaving 10 bases between them.

The J gene is TRBJ1-5, the V gene TRBV6-6, with a tentative D call TRBD1 (6 bases). CDR1 and CDR2 from the germline V gene are MNHNY and SVGAGI (reference sequence). The CDR3 loop spans 15 amino acids. V lost 6 bases and J 2 bases, leaving 14 bases between the germline ends. CDR3 residues: CASRAGTNGNQPQHF. CDR3 DNA: TGTGCCAGCAGGGCGGGGACAAACGGCAATCAGCCCCAGCATTTT.

This clonotype was seen more than once but under ten times. The chain is built from TRBV19 and TRBJ2-2; 9 bases align to TRBD1. The CDR3 consists of 14 residues. V lost 10 bases to trimming and J lost 1 base; unmatched junction nucleotides: 4. Germline lookup yields CDR1 LNHDA and CDR2 SQIVND (reference sequence). CDR3 amino acids: CATTGQGNTGELFF. Here the CDR3 DNA reads TGTGCCACGACGGGACAGGGGAACACCGGGGAGCTGTTTTTT.

The chain employs TRBV5-1 and TRBJ2-5; D is possibly TRBD1 (6 bases). CDR1 SGHRS and CDR2 YFSETQ come from the germline V gene. V lost 4 bases and J 5 bases, leaving 12 bases between the germline ends. The CDR3 totals 13 residues. The CDR3 sequence is CASSIEQGETQYF. The CDR3 DNA follows: TGCGCCAGCAGCATCGAGCAGGGGGAGACCCAGTACTTC. Combining the CDR3 with reference TRBV5-1 and TRBJ2-5 gives the whole variable domain KAGVTQTPRYLIKTRGQQVTLSCSPISGHRSVSWYQQTPGQGLQFLFEYFSETQRNKGNFPGRFSGRQFSNSRSEMNVSTLELGDSALYLCASSIEQGETQYFGPGTRLLVL.

There are a few counts of this clonotype. The gene calls are TRBV6-6 and TRBJ1-1, with D unresolved. This CDR3 comprises 13 residues. Germline lookup yields CDR1 MNHNY and CDR2 SVGAGI (reference sequence). The V and J ends lost 7 bases and 4 bases respectively, with 13 bases between them. CDR3 loop: CASISLVSTEAFF. The CDR3 nucleotides read TGTGCCAGCATCTCTCTGGTATCCACTGAAGCTTTCTTT.

The chain is built from TRBV6-2 or TRBV6-3 and TRBJ2-1, with TRBD1 identical over 10 bases. J gave up 13 bases and V 6 bases, and 12 bases lay outside the gene matches. This CDR3 spans 14 amino acids. The germline gives CDR1 MNHEY, CDR2 SVGEGT. The CDR3 coding sequence is TGTGCCAGCAGGGATGGGACAGGGGCGACACGACAGTTCTTC. It translates to CASRDGTGATRQFF.

This clonotype has a handful of counts. This chain joins TRBV6-1 and TRBJ1-2; 11 bases line up with TRBD1. The ends lost 5 bases at V and 8 bases at J; junction bases unmatched: 4. The CDR3 totals 13 residues. Germline lookup yields CDR1 MNHNS and CDR2 SASEGT. The chain's CDR3 is CASSQGTGGGYTF. The CDR3 nucleotides read TGTGCCAGCAGTCAGGGGACAGGGGGGGGCTACACCTTC.

In this sample, this clonotype turned up a few times. This chain links TRBV6-2 or TRBV6-3 with TRBJ2-2, with 12 bases lining up with TRBD2. V was clipped by 2 bases and J by 8 bases; unmatched bases: 3. Germline lookup yields CDR1 MNHEY and CDR2 SVGEGT. The CDR3 loop spans 15 amino acids. CDR3 bases: TGTGCCAGCAGTTACCCGACTAGCGGGAGTGGGGAGCTGTTTTTT. Amino acids: CASSYPTSGSGELFF.

The V call is TRBV10-3, the J call TRBJ2-3; D unclear. Trimming removed 6 bases from V and 2 bases from J, with 18 bases in between. The length of the CDR3 is 16 residues. Germline-derived CDR1 and CDR2 are ENHRY and SYGVKD. CDR3 protein: CAISPSRSGVTDTQYF. Here the CDR3 DNA reads TGTGCCATCAGCCCCTCCCGAAGTGGGGTCACAGATACGCAGTATTTT.

This chain connects TRBV6-1 to TRBJ1-1; D not certain. This CDR3 is built from 15 residues. CDR1 and CDR2 (germline): MNHNS, SASEGT. Trimming pared 5 bases from V and 4 bases from J, leaving 17 bases between. The chain's CDR3 is CASSSRTPGSTEAFF. The CDR3 DNA is TGTGCCAGCAGTTCTCGGACGCCGGGGAGCACTGAAGCTTTCTTT.

This clonotype was seen a single time. This rearrangement joins TRBV12-3 or TRBV12-4 to TRBJ2-2, with TRBD2 identical over 8 bases. The CDR3 has 15 residues. The V segment lost 7 bases and the J segment 5 bases; nucleotides outside the gene matches: 9. CDR3 DNA: TGTGCCAGCACTATCGGGGGGGGCTGGACCGGGGAGCTGTTTTTT. Translation: CASTIGGGWTGELFF.

The gene calls are TRBV2 and TRBJ2-1; D perhaps matches TRBD2 (5 bases). V dropped 1 base and J dropped 6 bases, with 19 bases sitting between them. The CDR3 has 17 amino acids. Germline CDR1 reads SNHLY; CDR2 reads FYNNEI. As DNA, the CDR3 is TGTGCCAGCAGTGAAGAAGGACTCCCCGTCGAGTCCAATGAGCAGTTCTTC. Its protein is CASSEEGLPVESNEQFF.

This clonotype was observed a handful of times. The rearrangement links TRBV6-2 or TRBV6-3 to TRBJ2-1, with TRBD2 matching 9 bases. The germline gives CDR1 MNHEY, CDR2 SVGEGT. Trimming removed 4 bases from V and 10 bases from J; junction bases left unmatched: 17. The CDR3 covers 17 residues. The CDR3 coding sequence is TGTGCCAGCAGTTCCCACCGGGTTCTAGCGGGATACCGGGAGCAGTTCTTC. Translation: CASSSHRVLAGYREQFF.

This clonotype showed up many times. The chain is built from TRBV7-2 and TRBJ2-7, with D tentatively TRBD1 (6 bases). This CDR3 is 17 amino acids long. Germline V gene lookup returns CDR1 SGHTA and CDR2 FQGNSA. Trimming took off 5 bases at V and 0 bases at J, with 20 bases between the two ends. As DNA, the CDR3 is TGTGCCAGCAGCCCAGACTACGGGACACTCGACTCCTACGAGCAGTACTTC. It yields the protein CASSPDYGTLDSYEQYF.

The V gene is TRBV27, the J gene TRBJ2-3, with a weak D call TRBD1 (6 bases). This CDR3 comprises 18 residues. Trimming cost V 0 bases and J 6 bases, with 22 bases left between them. Germline V gene lookup returns CDR1 MNHEY and CDR2 SMNVEV (reference sequence). CDR3 sequence reads: CASSLSSGTTWFLDTQYF. In DNA, the CDR3 is TGTGCCAGCAGTTTATCCTCCGGGACAACGTGGTTTTTGGATACGCAGTATTTT.

This clonotype has a handful of counts. V is TRBV20-1 and J is TRBJ2-3; D gene ambiguous. Germline-derived CDR1 and CDR2 are DFQATT and SNEGSKA (reference sequence). The CDR3 has 15 amino acids. Trimming left V 1 base short and J 2 bases short, with 13 bases between. The CDR3 nucleotides read TGCAGTGCTAGAGGACTCCATCGAGACACAGATACGCAGTATTTT. Its protein product is CSARGLHRDTDTQYF.

CDR3 protein: CASSRGLAGPEQFF. For the CDR3, the DNA is TGTGCCAGCTCGCGAGGGCTAGCGGGGCCGGAGCAGTTCTTC. The J gene is TRBJ2-1, the V gene TRBV7-8, with 9 bases aligning to TRBD2. This CDR3 is 14 amino acids long. V was clipped by 8 bases and J by 10 bases; unmatched bases: 12. Germline V gene lookup returns CDR1 SGHVS and CDR2 FQNEAQ. The whole variable domain, filled in from reference TRBV7-8 and TRBJ2-1, reads GAGVSQSPRYKVAKRGQDVALRCDPISGHVSLFWYQQALGQGPEFLTYFQNEAQLDKSGLPSDRFFAERPEGSVSTLKIQRTQQEDSAVYLCASSRGLAGPEQFFGPGTRLTVL.

The chain employs TRBV12-3 or TRBV12-4 and TRBJ2-5, with 8 bases aligning to TRBD1. J lost 4 bases, V lost 5 bases, and 9 bases had no gene match. The CDR3 is made up of 15 amino acids. The CDR3 DNA sequence: TGTGCCAGCAGTCCTATCCAGGGGACAGGAGAGACCCAGTACTTC. Amino acid sequence: CASSPIQGTGETQYF.

This clonotype has a handful of counts. This chain links TRBV20-1 with TRBJ2-1, with 7 bases matching TRBD2. CDR1 DFQATT and CDR2 SNEGSKA come from the germline V gene (reference sequence). This CDR3 region has 13 residues. Trimming at V came to 5 bases and at J to 3 bases, leaving 4 bases not matched to a gene. The CDR3 coding sequence is TGCAGTGCTGCCGGGGGGAACTACAATGAGCAGTTCTTC. Translated: CSAAGGNYNEQFF.

The chain joins TRBV11-2 to TRBJ1-4, with a possible D match to TRBD1 (6 bases). Germline values: CDR1 SGHAT, CDR2 FQNNGV. The V end was cut by 6 bases, the J end by 9 bases, with 20 bases between. This CDR3 is 15 amino acids long. In DNA, the CDR3 is TGTGCCAGCAGTCACCTGGGGGCTGAGCCGAAAAAACTGTTTTTT. This gives the protein CASSHLGAEPKKLFF.

The chain combines TRBV2 with TRBJ2-7, with 14 bases aligning to TRBD2. V gave up 6 bases and J gave up 1 base; unmatched junction bases: 8. The V gene's germline CDR1 is SNHLY and CDR2 FYNNEI. The CDR3 runs 17 residues. In DNA form, the CDR3 reads TGTGCCAGCAGGGTAGGACTAGCGGGGGGACAATCCTACGAGCAGTACTTC. Its protein product is CASRVGLAGGQSYEQYF.

This rearrangement joins TRBV5-5 to TRBJ1-1; TRBD1 is a possible D gene (5 bases). The CDR3 has 15 amino acids. Germline lookup yields CDR1 SGHKS and CDR2 YYEKEE (reference sequence). Trimming shortened V by 0 bases and J by 0 bases, and 9 bases separated the two germline ends. The CDR3: CASSLETAMNTEAFF. The CDR3 coding sequence is TGTGCCAGCAGCTTGGAGACAGCTATGAACACTGAAGCTTTCTTT.

The sample holds many counts of this clonotype. The chain joins TRBV7-2 to TRBJ1-4, with D uncertain. CDR1 and CDR2 (germline): SGHTA, FQGNSA. V was clipped by 1 base and J by 0 bases, with 12 bases between them. The CDR3 consists of 17 residues. Here the CDR3 reads CASSLGVSAATNEKLFF. As DNA, the CDR3 is TGTGCCAGCAGCTTAGGGGTCAGTGCTGCAACTAATGAAAAACTGTTTTTT.

This clonotype has just a few counts. V is TRBV2 and J is TRBJ2-7; 11 bases map to TRBD1. J was trimmed by 0 bases and V by 5 bases; bases with no gene match: 9. This CDR3 is 17 amino acids long. In germline, CDR1 is SNHLY, CDR2 FYNNEI. This chain's CDR3 is CASSSRDRGFISYEQYF. DNA of the CDR3: TGTGCCAGCAGTTCCCGGGACAGGGGGTTCATCTCCTACGAGCAGTACTTC. Full variable domain (rest looked up from reference TRBV2 and TRBJ2-7): EPEVTQTPSHQVTQMGQEVILRCVPISNHLYFYWYRQILGQKVEFLVSFYNNEISEKSEIFDDQFSVERPDGSNFTLKIRSTKLEDSAMYFCASSSRDRGFISYEQYFGPGTRLTVT.

This clonotype was seen only a few times. J is TRBJ2-5 and V is TRBV10-3; D gene uncertain. This CDR3 has 11 amino acids. V shed 3 bases and J shed 4 bases, with 3 bases lying between them. CDR1 is ENHRY, CDR2 SYGVKD, per germline. The CDR3 protein is CAISEGETQYF. For the CDR3, the DNA is TGTGCCATCAGTGAAGGAGAGACCCAGTACTTC.

This clonotype has a single count. The chain employs TRBV6-1 and TRBJ2-7; a possible D gene is TRBD2 (7 bases). The CDR3 is 15 residues long. V was trimmed by 7 bases and J by 0 bases, leaving 16 bases between them. Germline CDR1 is MNHNS and CDR2 is SASEGT. The CDR3 sequence is CASKGGGGGSYEQYF. DNA for the CDR3: TGTGCCAGCAAGGGGGGGGGGGGGGGCTCCTACGAGCAGTACTTC.